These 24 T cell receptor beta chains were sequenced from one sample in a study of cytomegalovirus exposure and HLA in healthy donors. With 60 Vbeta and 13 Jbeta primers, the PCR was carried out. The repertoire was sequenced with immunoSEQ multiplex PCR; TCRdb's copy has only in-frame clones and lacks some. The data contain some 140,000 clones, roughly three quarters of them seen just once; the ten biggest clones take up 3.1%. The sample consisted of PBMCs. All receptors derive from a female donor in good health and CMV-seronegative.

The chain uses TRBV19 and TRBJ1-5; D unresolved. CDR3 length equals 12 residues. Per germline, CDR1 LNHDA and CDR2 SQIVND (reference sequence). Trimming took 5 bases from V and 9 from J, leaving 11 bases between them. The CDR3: CASSFPEGPQHF. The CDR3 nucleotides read TGTGCCAGTAGTTTTCCTGAGGGGCCCCAGCATTTT.

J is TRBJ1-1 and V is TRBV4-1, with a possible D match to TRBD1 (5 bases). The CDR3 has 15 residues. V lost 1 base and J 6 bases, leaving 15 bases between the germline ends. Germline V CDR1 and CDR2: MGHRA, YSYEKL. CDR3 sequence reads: CASSQVVRGGAEAFF. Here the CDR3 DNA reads TGCGCCAGCAGCCAAGTGGTAAGGGGTGGGGCTGAAGCTTTCTTT.

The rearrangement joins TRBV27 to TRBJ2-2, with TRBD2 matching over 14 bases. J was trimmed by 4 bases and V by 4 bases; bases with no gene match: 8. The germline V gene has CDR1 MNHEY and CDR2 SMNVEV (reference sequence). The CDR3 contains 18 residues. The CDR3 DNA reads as TGTGCCAGCAGTTCTAGACTAGCGGGGGGGTTCATCACCGGGGAGCTGTTTTTT. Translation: CASSSRLAGGFITGELFF.

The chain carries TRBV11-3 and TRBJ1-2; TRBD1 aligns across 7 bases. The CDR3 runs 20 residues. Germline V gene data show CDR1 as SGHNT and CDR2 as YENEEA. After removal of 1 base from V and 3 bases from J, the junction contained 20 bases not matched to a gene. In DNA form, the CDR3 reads TGTGCCAGCAGCTTAGGGGGGTGGGACAGTCAAAGATCCGATGACTATGGCTACACCTTC. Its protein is CASSLGGWDSQRSDDYGYTF.

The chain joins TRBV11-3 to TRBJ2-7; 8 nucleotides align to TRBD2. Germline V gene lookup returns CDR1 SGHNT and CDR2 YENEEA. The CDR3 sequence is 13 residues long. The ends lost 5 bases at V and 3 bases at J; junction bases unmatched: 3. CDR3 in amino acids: CASSPSGFYEQYF. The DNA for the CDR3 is TGTGCCAGCAGCCCTAGCGGGTTCTACGAGCAGTACTTC.

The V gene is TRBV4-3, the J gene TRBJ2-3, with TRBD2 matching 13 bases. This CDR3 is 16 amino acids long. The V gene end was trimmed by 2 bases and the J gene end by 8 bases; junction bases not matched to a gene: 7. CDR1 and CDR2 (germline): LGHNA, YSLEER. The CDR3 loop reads CASSQTSGRASVTQYF. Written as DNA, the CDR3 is TGCGCCAGCAGCCAAACTAGCGGGAGGGCAAGTGTTACGCAGTATTTT.

CDR3: CASSLRDRDRGYTF. CDR3 sequence (DNA): TGTGCCAGCAGCTTACGGGACAGGGATCGGGGCTACACCTTC. This chain links TRBV7-9 with TRBJ1-2, with 9 bases that match TRBD1. This CDR3 has 14 residues. V gave up 2 bases and J gave up 8 bases; unmatched junction bases: 6. The germline gives CDR1 SEHNR, CDR2 FQNEAQ (reference sequence).

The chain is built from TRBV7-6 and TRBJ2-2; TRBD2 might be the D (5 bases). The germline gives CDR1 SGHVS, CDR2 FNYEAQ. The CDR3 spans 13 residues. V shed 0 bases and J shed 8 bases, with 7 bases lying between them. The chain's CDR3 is CASSLARGGELFF. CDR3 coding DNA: TGTGCCAGCAGCTTAGCACGGGGAGGGGAGCTGTTTTTT.

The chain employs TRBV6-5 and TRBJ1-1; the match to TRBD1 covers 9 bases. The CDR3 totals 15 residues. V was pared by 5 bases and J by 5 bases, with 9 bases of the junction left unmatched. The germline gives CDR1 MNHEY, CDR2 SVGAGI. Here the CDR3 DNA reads TGTGCCAGCAGTGCGCCGGGACAGGGAGGTACTGAAGCTTTCTTT. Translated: CASSAPGQGGTEAFF.

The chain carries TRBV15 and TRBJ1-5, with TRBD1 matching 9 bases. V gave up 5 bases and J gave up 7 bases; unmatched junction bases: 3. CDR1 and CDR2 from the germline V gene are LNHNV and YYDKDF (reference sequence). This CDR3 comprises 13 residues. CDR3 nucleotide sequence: TGTGCCACCAGCCAGGACAGGGGCCAGCCCCAGCATTTT. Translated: CATSQDRGQPQHF.

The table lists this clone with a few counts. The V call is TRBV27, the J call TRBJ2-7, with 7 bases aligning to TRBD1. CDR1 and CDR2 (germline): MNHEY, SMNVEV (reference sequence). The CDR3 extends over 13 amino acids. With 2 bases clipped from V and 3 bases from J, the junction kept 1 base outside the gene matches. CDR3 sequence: CASSLRQGYEQYF. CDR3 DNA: TGTGCCAGCAGTTTACGACAGGGCTACGAGCAGTACTTC.

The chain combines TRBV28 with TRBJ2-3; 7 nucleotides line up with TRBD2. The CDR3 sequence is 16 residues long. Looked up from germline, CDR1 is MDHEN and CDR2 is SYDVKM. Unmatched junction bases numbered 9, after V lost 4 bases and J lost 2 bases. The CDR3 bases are TGTGCCAGCAGTTCCAACCGGGACTACCCCACAGATACGCAGTATTTT. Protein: CASSSNRDYPTDTQYF.

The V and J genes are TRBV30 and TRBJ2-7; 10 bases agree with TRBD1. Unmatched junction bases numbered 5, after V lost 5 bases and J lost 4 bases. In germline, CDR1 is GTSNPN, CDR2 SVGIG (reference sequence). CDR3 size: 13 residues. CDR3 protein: CAWATGGAYEQYF. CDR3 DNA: TGTGCCTGGGCGACAGGGGGCGCGTACGAGCAGTACTTC.

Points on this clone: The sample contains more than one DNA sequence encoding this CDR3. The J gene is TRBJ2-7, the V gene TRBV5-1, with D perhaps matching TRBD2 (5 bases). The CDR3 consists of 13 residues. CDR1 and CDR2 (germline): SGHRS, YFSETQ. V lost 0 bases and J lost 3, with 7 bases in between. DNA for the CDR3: TGCGCCAGCAGCTTGGCTGCGGGCTACGAGCAGTACTTC. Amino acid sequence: CASSLAAGYEQYF.

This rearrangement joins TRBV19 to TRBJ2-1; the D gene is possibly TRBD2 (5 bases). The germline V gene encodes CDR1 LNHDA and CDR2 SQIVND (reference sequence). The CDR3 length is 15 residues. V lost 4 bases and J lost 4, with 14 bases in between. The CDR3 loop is CASSTGPGFYNEQFF. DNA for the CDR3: TGTGCCAGTAGTACGGGTCCGGGGTTTTACAATGAGCAGTTCTTC.

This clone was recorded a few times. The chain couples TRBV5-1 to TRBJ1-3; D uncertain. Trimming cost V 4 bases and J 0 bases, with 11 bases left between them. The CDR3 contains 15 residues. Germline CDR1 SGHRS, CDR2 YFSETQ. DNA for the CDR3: TGCGCCAGCAGCGACCCAGCGGGCTCTGGAAACACCATATATTTT. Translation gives CASSDPAGSGNTIYF.

The CDR3 protein is CASKPRTYNEQFF. CDR3 coding DNA: TGTGCCAGCAAACCCAGAACCTACAATGAGCAGTTCTTC. This chain joins TRBV5-6 and TRBJ2-1; D uncertain. Trimming pared 6 bases from V and 2 bases from J, leaving 9 bases between. CDR1 and CDR2 from the germline V gene are SGHDT and YYEEEE. There are 13 residues in the CDR3.

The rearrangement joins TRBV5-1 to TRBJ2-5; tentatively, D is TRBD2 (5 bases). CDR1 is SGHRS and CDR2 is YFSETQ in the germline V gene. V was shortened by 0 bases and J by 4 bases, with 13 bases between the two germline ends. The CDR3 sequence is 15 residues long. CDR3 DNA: TGCGCCAGCAGCTTGGGGGTTGGAGGCAGAGAGACCCAGTACTTC. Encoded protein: CASSLGVGGRETQYF.

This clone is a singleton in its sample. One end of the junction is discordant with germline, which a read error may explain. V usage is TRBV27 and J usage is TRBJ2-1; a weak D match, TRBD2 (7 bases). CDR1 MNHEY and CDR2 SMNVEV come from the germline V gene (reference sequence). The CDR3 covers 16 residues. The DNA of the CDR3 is TGTGCCCGCAGTGGGGGGGGATGGGGGGACAAAAGTGAGCAGTTCTTC. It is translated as CARSGGGWGDKSEQFF.

The CDR3 is CASIPPGGETQYF. The CDR3 DNA reads TGTGCCAGCATCCCCCCCGGGGGGGAGACCCAGTACTTC. The rearrangement joins TRBV7-2 to TRBJ2-5, with 7 bases matching TRBD2. The germline V gene encodes CDR1 SGHTA and CDR2 FQGNSA. There are 13 residues in the CDR3. The V and J ends lost 7 bases and 5 bases, in that order; junction bases with no gene match: 7.

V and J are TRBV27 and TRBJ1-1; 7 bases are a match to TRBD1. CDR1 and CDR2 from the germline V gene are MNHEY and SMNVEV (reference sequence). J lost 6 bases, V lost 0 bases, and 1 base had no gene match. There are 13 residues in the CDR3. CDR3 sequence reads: CASSLSTGAEAFF. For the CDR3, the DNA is TGTGCCAGCAGTTTATCCACAGGGGCTGAAGCTTTCTTT.

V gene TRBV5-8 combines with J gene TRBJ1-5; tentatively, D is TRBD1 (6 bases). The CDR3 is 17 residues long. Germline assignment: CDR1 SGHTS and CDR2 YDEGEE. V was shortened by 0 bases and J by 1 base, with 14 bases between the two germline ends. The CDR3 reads CASSLEITGHSNQPQHF. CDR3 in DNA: TGTGCCAGCAGCTTGGAGATAACAGGGCACAGCAATCAGCCCCAGCATTTT.

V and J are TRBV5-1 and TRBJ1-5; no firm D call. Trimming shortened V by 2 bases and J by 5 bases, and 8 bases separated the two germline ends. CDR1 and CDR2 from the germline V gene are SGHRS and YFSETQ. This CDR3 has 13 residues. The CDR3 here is CASSLWEDQPQHF. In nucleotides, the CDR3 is TGCGCCAGCAGCTTATGGGAGGATCAGCCCCAGCATTTT.

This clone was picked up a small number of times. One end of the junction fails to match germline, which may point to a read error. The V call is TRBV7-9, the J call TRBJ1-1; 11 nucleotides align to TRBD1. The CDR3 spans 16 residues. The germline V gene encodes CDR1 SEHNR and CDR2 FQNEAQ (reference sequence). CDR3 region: CSSSFAGTGGNAEAFF. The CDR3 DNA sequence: TGTTCCAGCAGCTTTGCCGGGACAGGGGGTAATGCTGAAGCTTTCTTT.